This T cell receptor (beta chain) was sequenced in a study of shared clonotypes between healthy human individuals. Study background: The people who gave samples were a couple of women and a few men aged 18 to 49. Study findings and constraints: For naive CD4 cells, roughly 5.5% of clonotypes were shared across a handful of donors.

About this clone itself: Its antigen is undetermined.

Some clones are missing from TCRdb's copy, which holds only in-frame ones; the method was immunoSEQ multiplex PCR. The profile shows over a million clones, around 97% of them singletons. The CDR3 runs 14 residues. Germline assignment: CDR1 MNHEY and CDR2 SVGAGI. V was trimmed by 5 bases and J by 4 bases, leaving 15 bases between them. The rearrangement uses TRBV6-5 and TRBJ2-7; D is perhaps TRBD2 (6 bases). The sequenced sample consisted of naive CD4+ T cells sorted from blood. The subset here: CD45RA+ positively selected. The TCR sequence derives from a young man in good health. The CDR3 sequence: CASSLLGLFYEQYF. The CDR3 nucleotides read TGTGCCAGCAGTCTTCTGGGACTCTTTTACGAGCAGTACTTC.